This T cell receptor beta chain was captured in a study of post-analysis software for immune sequencing data. Study-wide results and caveats: Five TRBV segments were significantly more frequent in patients than in controls. TRBV5-6, TRBV5-1 and TRBV20-1 were among these segments.

cDNA libraries of TCR beta carried unique molecular identifiers. TCRdb redid the calling of the PCR reads with MiXCR, one entry per CDR3 protein. The sample shows hundreds of thousands of distinct CDR3 sequences, just under 30% of them seen only once. Germline CDR1 MGHRA, CDR2 YSYEKL. CDR3 length: 14 amino acids. Trimming took 4 bases from V and 0 from J, leaving 10 bases between them. Remarks on this clonotype: No antigen is known for it.

The V and J genes are TRBV4-1 and TRBJ2-7; no clear D. This TCR came from a girl between 10 and 17 years old with multiple sclerosis. The sequencing sample was made of blood. CDR3 bases: TGCGCCAGCAGCCCAGCTGACATCTCCTACGAGCAGTACTTC. It is translated as CASSPADISYEQYF.